Sequencing of this TCR beta chain was carried out in a study of cytomegalovirus exposure and HLA in healthy donors. Primers for the PCR totalled 60 Vbeta and 13 Jbeta. TCRdb's table, derived via immunoSEQ multiplex PCR, lists solely in-frame clones and lacks some. The data show 110,000 or so clones, approximately 74% seen once. Germline CDR1 is SGHKS and CDR2 is YYEKEE (reference sequence). The length of the CDR3 is 16 residues. V shed 0 bases and J 2 bases; nucleotides not matched to a gene: 8. Study-level results: According to the study, roughly 160 TCR beta chains were cytomegalovirus-associated.

This clone came up a few times. Its specificity is not known. What was sequenced was PBMCs. The receptor's source is a woman aged 40 to 55 in good health and CMV-seropositive. The chain employs TRBV5-5 and TRBJ2-7; 7 positions match TRBD1. The CDR3 is CASSLVLTGSPYEQYF. As DNA, the CDR3 is TGTGCCAGCAGCTTGGTTCTGACAGGGAGTCCCTACGAGCAGTACTTC.